This is a list of T cell receptor beta chains from one sample in a study of CD8 T cells in ankylosing spondylitis. TCRdb re-derived calls from the 5' RACE reads in MiXCR, one entry per CDR3 protein. This table holds 250,000 to 350,000 distinct CDR3 sequences, around 20% found once. Sequenced sample: blood, either unsorted or a sorted T cell fraction (not recorded which). The receptor source for this set is a male donor with ankylosing spondylitis or in good health (not recorded which). The CDR3 runs from the conserved cysteine through the conserved F or W. The D gene is left open where the match is weak. Where a row states a size, it is once, few, many or the class of an expanded clone; other rows omit it.

NA	TRBJ1-4	many	TRBV5-1	CASSRGDNEKLFF	TGCGCCAGCAGCCGCGGGGATAATGAAAAACTGTTTTTT
TRBD1	TRBJ2-1	few	TRBV6-2/TRBV6-3	CAGAISGGNEQFF	TGTGCCGGCGCCATATCAGGGGGAAATGAGCAGTTCTTC
NA	TRBJ2-4	few	TRBV19	CASSTGASAKNIQYF	TGTGCCAGTAGTACAGGGGCGAGTGCCAAAAACATTCAGTACTTC
NA	TRBJ2-3	many	TRBV18	CASSPGDTQYF	TGCGCCAGCAGCCCAGGGGATACGCAGTATTTT
NA	TRBJ1-1	many	TRBV6-5	CASKGRHEAFF	TGTGCCAGCAAGGGACGGCACGAAGCTTTCTTT
NA	TRBJ2-2	few	TRBV24-1	CATSAQGYTGELFF	TGTGCCACCAGTGCCCAGGGGTACACCGGGGAGCTGTTTTTT
TRBD1	TRBJ2-5	NA	TRBV5-1	CASSSLGQGAGTQYF	TGCGCCAGCAGCTCCCTTGGGCAGGGGGCAGGGACCCAGTACTTC
NA	TRBJ1-1	few	TRBV19	CASSRRERTEAFF	TGTGCCAGTAGCCGACGGGAGAGAACTGAAGCTTTCTTT
NA	TRBJ2-5	NA	TRBV6-1	CASSPGPLQETQYF	TGTGCCAGCAGCCCAGGGCCCCTCCAAGAGACCCAGTACTTC
TRBD1	TRBJ2-1	few	TRBV29-1	CSVGSGTGVGEQFF	TGCAGCGTTGGGTCCGGGACAGGGGTAGGGGAGCAGTTCTTC
TRBD1	TRBJ1-3	few	TRBV28	CASSQGQAGNTIYF	TGTGCCAGCAGTCAGGGACAGGCTGGAAACACCATATATTTT
TRBD2	TRBJ2-1	NA	TRBV20-1	CSAVVEMTSANNEQFF	TGCAGTGCTGTCGTGGAAATGACTAGCGCGAACAATGAGCAGTTCTTC
NA	TRBJ1-1	NA	TRBV5-6	CASSLAVGAAFF	TGTGCCAGCAGCTTGGCCGTAGGGGCAGCTTTCTTT
NA	TRBJ1-6	NA	TRBV7-9	CASSRVDSAPLHF	TGTGCCAGCAGCCGCGTTGACAGCGCACCCCTCCACTTT
NA	TRBJ2-5	NA	TRBV15	CATSRGPTSQETQYF	TGTGCCACCAGCAGAGGTCCGACATCACAAGAGACCCAGTACTTC
TRBD1	TRBJ2-1	few	TRBV12-3/TRBV12-4	CASRPGTGGNNEQFF	TGTGCCAGCAGGCCCGGGACAGGGGGTAACAATGAGCAGTTCTTC
NA	TRBJ2-1	NA	TRBV5-6	CASSTGTNEQFF	TGTGCCAGCAGCACCGGGACCAATGAGCAGTTCTTC
TRBD1	TRBJ2-2	NA	TRBV20-1	CSANRGENTGELFF	TGCAGTGCTAACAGGGGGGAGAACACCGGGGAGCTGTTTTTT
TRBD1	TRBJ1-1	NA	TRBV20-1	CSARLDRGNTEAFF	TGCAGTGCTAGGTTAGACAGGGGGAACACTGAAGCTTTCTTT
TRBD2	TRBJ2-1	few	TRBV7-6	CASSPGGRASYNEQFF	TGTGCCAGCAGCCCGGGTGGGAGGGCCTCCTACAATGAGCAGTTCTTC
NA	TRBJ2-1	few	TRBV12-3/TRBV12-4	CASTSEARANNEQFF	TGTGCCAGCACCTCAGAGGCTAGAGCCAACAATGAGCAGTTCTTC
NA	TRBJ2-2	many	TRBV27	CASSSTRLPRGTGELFF	TGTGCCAGCAGTTCTACTCGGCTACCACGCGGCACCGGGGAGCTGTTTTTT
TRBD2	TRBJ2-1	few	TRBV5-1	CASSLGGGPTANEQFF	TGCGCCAGCAGCTTGGGCGGGGGGCCAACTGCCAATGAGCAGTTCTTC
NA	TRBJ2-1	NA	TRBV9	CASSVGASADNEQFF	TGTGCCAGCAGCGTAGGCGCTAGCGCAGACAATGAGCAGTTCTTC
TRBD2	TRBJ2-1	NA	TRBV20-1	CSARYQPGLAGALAYNEQFF	TGCAGTGCTAGATACCAACCGGGACTAGCGGGAGCGTTAGCCTACAATGAGCAGTTCTTC
NA	TRBJ2-1	few	TRBV7-3	CASSSGLNEQFF	TGTGCCAGCAGCTCGGGACTGAATGAGCAGTTCTTC
TRBD2	TRBJ2-1	few	TRBV5-1	CASSSPDSSGSGSYNEQFF	TGCGCCAGCAGCTCCCCGGATAGTAGCGGGAGTGGCTCCTACAATGAGCAGTTCTTC
TRBD1	TRBJ1-5	many	TRBV12-3/TRBV12-4	CASSLFGRGLGQPQHF	TGTGCCAGCAGTTTATTTGGCAGGGGGCTGGGTCAGCCCCAGCATTTT
NA	TRBJ2-2	NA	TRBV11-2	CASSLANWGTPGELFF	TGTGCCAGCAGCTTAGCAAACTGGGGGACACCCGGGGAGCTGTTTTTT
NA	TRBJ1-3	few	TRBV4-1	CASSEVNRDIYSGNTIYF	TGCGCCAGCAGCGAAGTGAATCGGGACATCTACTCTGGAAACACCATATATTTT
NA	TRBJ2-2	many	TRBV7-8	CASSSSSYGGELFF	TGTGCCAGCAGCTCATCTAGCTACGGCGGGGAGCTGTTTTTT
NA	TRBJ2-1	many	TRBV6-5	CASSLGDTYNEQFF	TGTGCCAGCAGTTTAGGCGACACCTACAATGAGCAGTTCTTC
NA	TRBJ1-5	NA	TRBV28	CASNGGRINQPQHF	TGTGCCAGCAACGGGGGGAGGATCAATCAGCCCCAGCATTTT
NA	TRBJ1-5	many	TRBV12-3/TRBV12-4	CASSLGQVNQPQHF	TGTGCCAGCAGTTTGGGGCAGGTTAATCAGCCCCAGCATTTT
NA	TRBJ2-1	NA	TRBV23-1	CASSQSGDCLSYNEQFF	TGCGCCAGCAGTCAATCAGGGGACTGCCTCTCCTACAATGAGCAGTTCTTC
TRBD1	TRBJ1-5	few	TRBV12-3/TRBV12-4	CASSSGTGISNQPQHF	TGTGCCAGCAGTTCCGGGACAGGGATCAGCAATCAGCCCCAGCATTTT
TRBD2	TRBJ2-1	NA	TRBV6-2/TRBV6-3	CASSYDPGLAYPFF	TGTGCCAGCAGTTACGACCCGGGACTAGCGTACCCGTTCTTC
NA	TRBJ2-1	NA	TRBV20-1	CSASPPSRSYNEQFF	TGCAGTGCTAGCCCACCTAGCAGGTCCTACAATGAGCAGTTCTTC
TRBD2	TRBJ2-5	once	TRBV7-6	CASSLAGLAEITGTQYF	TGTGCCAGCAGCTTAGCGGGACTAGCGGAGATAACAGGGACCCAGTACTTC
TRBD1	TRBJ2-5	many	TRBV5-1	CASSLTGGETQYF	TGCGCCAGCAGCCTGACAGGGGGTGAGACCCAGTACTTC
NA	TRBJ2-3	many	TRBV11-2	CASSLDSVSTDTQYF	TGTGCCAGCAGCTTAGATAGTGTCAGCACAGATACGCAGTATTTT
NA	TRBJ2-2	few	TRBV20-1	CSATRRVANTGELFF	TGCAGTGCTACCAGGAGAGTCGCGAACACCGGGGAGCTGTTTTTT
NA	TRBJ1-2	NA	TRBV6-5	CASSYSTGQTYGYTF	TGTGCCAGCAGTTACTCGACAGGACAGACCTATGGCTACACCTTC
NA	TRBJ2-5	many	TRBV5-1	CASSRDGSQETQYF	TGCGCCAGCAGCCGGGACGGATCCCAAGAGACCCAGTACTTC
TRBD1	TRBJ2-2	NA	TRBV20-1	CSAHDRGYTGELFF	TGCAGTGCCCATGACAGGGGCTACACCGGGGAGCTGTTTTTT
NA	TRBJ2-1	many	TRBV20-1	CSARPGQPGPYNEQFF	TGCAGTGCGAGACCCGGACAGCCCGGACCCTACAATGAGCAGTTCTTC